These 28 T cell receptor beta chains were all obtained from the same sample, sequenced in a study of blood T cell repertoires in COVID-19. The method was immunoSEQ multiplex PCR; TCRdb's version includes in-frame clones alone and lacks a portion of them. The repertoire holds under 300,000 clones, with about 70% as singletons. Source material: peripheral blood. The source of these receptors is an elderly woman with acute or convalescent COVID-19.

The chain uses TRBV29-1 and TRBJ1-1; D is unresolved. Trimming cost V 7 bases and J 0 bases, with 9 bases left between them. There are 12 residues in the CDR3. The germline V gene encodes CDR1 SQVTM and CDR2 ANQGSEA. The CDR3 reads CSAQVLNTEAFF. The CDR3 nucleotides are TGCAGCGCCCAGGTCCTGAACACTGAAGCTTTCTTT. Supplemented by reference TRBV29-1 and TRBJ1-1, the full variable domain reads SAVISQKPSRDICQRGTSLTIQCQVDSQVTMMFWYRQQPGQSLTLIATANQGSEATYESGFVIDKFPISRPNLTFSTLTVSNMSPEDSSIYLCSAQVLNTEAFFGQGTRLTVV.

The V gene is TRBV28, the J gene TRBJ1-5, with 7 bases fitting TRBD1. The CDR3 extends over 15 amino acids. CDR1 and CDR2 from the germline V gene are MDHEN and SYDVKM. Trimming at V came to 6 bases and at J to 2 bases, leaving 7 bases not matched to a gene. Here the CDR3 reads CASRLPGTGNQPQHF. The CDR3 bases are TGTGCCAGCAGGCTACCCGGGACAGGCAATCAGCCCCAGCATTTT.

The J gene is TRBJ1-4, the V gene TRBV9, with D tentatively TRBD1 (6 bases). V dropped 4 bases and J dropped 4 bases, with 17 bases sitting between them. The CDR3 contains 16 residues. CDR1 is SGDLS, CDR2 YYNGEE, per germline. This CDR3 reads CASSPPPGALNEKLFF. CDR3 nucleotide sequence: TGTGCCAGCAGCCCCCCTCCAGGGGCGCTTAATGAAAAACTGTTTTTT.

This clone has just a few counts. The chain employs TRBV27 and TRBJ2-7; D not resolved. V lost 6 bases and J lost 5, with 14 bases in between. The length of the CDR3 is 13 residues. The germline gives CDR1 MNHEY, CDR2 SMNVEV (reference sequence). As DNA, the CDR3 is TGTGCCAGCAGGGGTCCCAGGTGGCACGAGCAGTACTTC. Amino acids: CASRGPRWHEQYF.

This chain connects TRBV28 to TRBJ1-5, with D unclear. V lost 6 bases and J lost 6, with 18 bases in between. The CDR3 loop spans 15 amino acids. Per germline, CDR1 MDHEN and CDR2 SYDVKM. Written as DNA, the CDR3 is TGTGCCAGCAGCCTCGGAGGGCCGGTGGGTCAGCCCCAGCATTTT. Protein product: CASSLGGPVGQPQHF.

CDR3 nucleotide sequence: TGTGCCACCAGCAGAGGGCCCCAAGAGACCCAGTACTTC. This encodes CATSRGPQETQYF. The chain combines TRBV15 with TRBJ2-5; D is undetermined. Germline CDR1 LNHNV, CDR2 YYDKDF (reference sequence). The CDR3 totals 13 residues. V was shortened by 1 base and J by 1 base, with 4 bases between the two germline ends.

The V and J genes are TRBV21-1 and TRBJ1-5; no DNA check was done on the table's D call, TRBD1. TRBV21-1 is an annotated pseudogene. The CDR3 is made up of 15 amino acids. Here the CDR3 DNA reads TGTGCCAGCAGCACCACGACAGGGATGGGTCAGCCCCAGCATTTT. This codes for CASSTTTGMGQPQHF.

This clone was counted many times. The chain carries TRBV7-9 and TRBJ1-4; the match to TRBD1 covers 8 bases. V lost 5 bases, J lost 10 bases, and 9 bases stayed unmatched. The germline gives CDR1 SEHNR, CDR2 FQNEAQ (reference sequence). The CDR3 contains 14 residues. Here the CDR3 reads CASSRQGARGKLFF. The DNA of the CDR3 is TGTGCCAGCAGCCGGCAGGGGGCGCGAGGAAAACTGTTTTTT. Looking up the rest from reference TRBV7-9 and TRBJ1-4 gives the full variable domain: DTGVSQNPRHKITKRGQNVTFRCDPISEHNRLYWYRQTLGQGPEFLTYFQNEAQLEKSRLLSDRFSAERPKGSFSTLEIQRTEQGDSAMYLCASSRQGARGKLFFGSGTQLSVL.

CDR3 in amino acids: CASSLGGGGRWETQYF. The CDR3 DNA is TGTGCCAGCAGCTTAGGCGGAGGGGGCAGGTGGGAGACCCAGTACTTC. The rearrangement links TRBV7-9 to TRBJ2-5; possibly TRBD1 for D (7 bases). Germline loops: CDR1 SEHNR, CDR2 FQNEAQ (reference sequence). This CDR3 is built from 16 residues. V was cut by 1 base and J by 5 bases, with 17 bases left in between.

The chain recombines TRBV2 with TRBJ2-1; 8 nucleotides agree with TRBD2. Trimming removed 6 bases from V and 4 bases from J; junction bases left unmatched: 8. CDR1 is SNHLY and CDR2 is FYNNEI in the germline V gene. The CDR3 loop spans 15 amino acids. The CDR3 spells CASSRRLANYNEQFF. For the CDR3, the DNA is TGTGCCAGCAGCAGACGACTAGCGAATTACAATGAGCAGTTCTTC. Filled out from reference TRBV2 and TRBJ2-1, the complete variable domain reads EPEVTQTPSHQVTQMGQEVILRCVPISNHLYFYWYRQILGQKVEFLVSFYNNEISEKSEIFDDQFSVERPDGSNFTLKIRSTKLEDSAMYFCASSRRLANYNEQFFGPGTRLTVL.

This chain connects TRBV11-3 to TRBJ2-2; tentative D call: TRBD1 (6 bases). The germline CDR1 and CDR2 sequences are SGHNT and YENEEA. The CDR3 sequence is 16 residues long. Trimming cost V 5 bases and J 6 bases, with 19 bases left between them. The CDR3 DNA reads TGTGCCAGCAGCCCCCAGGGGTGGAGTGTCGCCGGGGAGCTGTTTTTT. Protein sequence: CASSPQGWSVAGELFF.

In this sample, this clone turned up a few times. V is TRBV28 and J is TRBJ2-2, with D perhaps TRBD1 (6 bases). This CDR3 contains 14 residues. Deletions cut 6 bases from V and 4 bases from J, with 12 bases between. Germline V gives CDR1 MDHEN, CDR2 SYDVKM. The CDR3 sequence: CASRYTGSTGELFF. CDR3 in DNA: TGTGCCAGCAGATATACAGGGAGCACCGGGGAGCTGTTTTTT. Variable domain in full (rest from reference TRBV28 and TRBJ2-2): DVKVTQSSRYLVKRTGEKVFLECVQDMDHENMFWYRQDPGLGLRLIYFSYDVKMKEKGDIPEGYSVSREKKERFSLILESASTNQTSMYLCASRYTGSTGELFFGEGSRLTVL.

V and J are TRBV3-1 (or the pseudogene TRBV3-2) and TRBJ2-1, with D tentatively TRBD2 (6 bases). Germline loops: CDR1 LGHDT, CDR2 YNNKEL (reference sequence). This CDR3 is 16 amino acids long. V shed 0 bases and J shed 9 bases, with 18 bases lying between them. In DNA, the CDR3 is TGTGCCAGCAGCCAAGAACCCCGCGGGGTGGGGGGTGAGCAGTTCTTC. Translating it yields CASSQEPRGVGGEQFF.

In this sample, this clone turned up a few times. This chain connects TRBV7-2 to TRBJ1-1, with D possibly being TRBD1 (5 bases). This CDR3 spans 13 amino acids. V was pared by 2 bases and J by 5 bases, with 9 bases between. Germline V gene sequence: CDR1 SGHTA, CDR2 FQGNSA. CDR3: CASSLTRTTEAFF. Written as DNA, the CDR3 is TGTGCCAGCAGCTTAACCCGGACAACTGAAGCTTTCTTT.

The genes are TRBV7-2 and TRBJ1-4, with no clear D. Trimming took 6 bases from V and 4 from J, leaving 9 bases between them. CDR3 length: 13 amino acids. The germline CDR1 and CDR2 sequences are SGHTA and FQGNSA. This chain's CDR3 is CASSSTFNEKLFF. The CDR3, as DNA: TGTGCCAGCAGTTCGACTTTTAATGAAAAACTGTTTTTT.

This sequence joins TRBV4-1 and TRBJ2-1; possible D gene TRBD2, 6 bases. The CDR3 runs 16 residues. V shed 4 bases and J shed 2 bases, with 15 bases lying between them. Germline assignment: CDR1 MGHRA and CDR2 YSYEKL. The CDR3 loop reads CASSLVMGTAYNEQFF. CDR3 nucleotide sequence: TGCGCCAGCAGCCTTGTGATGGGGACTGCCTACAATGAGCAGTTCTTC.

This clone has a single count. The V call is TRBV27, the J call TRBJ2-7; 7 positions agree with TRBD1. Germline values: CDR1 MNHEY, CDR2 SMNVEV (reference sequence). The CDR3 covers 16 residues. The V and J ends lost 4 bases and 0 bases, in that order; junction bases with no gene match: 9. The CDR3 protein is CASSSMTGTNSYEQYF. In DNA form, the CDR3 reads TGTGCCAGCAGTTCAATGACAGGGACCAACTCCTACGAGCAGTACTTC.

V is TRBV5-1 and J is TRBJ1-1; 7 bases are shared with TRBD1. J gave up 5 bases and V 6 bases, and 10 bases lay outside the gene matches. The CDR3 consists of 14 residues. CDR1 is SGHRS and CDR2 is YFSETQ in the germline V gene. CDR3 sequence (DNA): TGCGCCAGCACCCTGACAGGGTCCGTGACTGAAGCTTTCTTT. Protein: CASTLTGSVTEAFF.

This clone appeared a few times. This rearrangement joins TRBV7-9 to TRBJ1-1, with TRBD1 matching over 8 bases. Germline V gene lookup returns CDR1 SEHNR and CDR2 FQNEAQ (reference sequence). The CDR3 is made up of 15 amino acids. V shed 8 bases, J shed 4 bases, and the junction held 12 bases outside the gene matches. DNA of the CDR3: TGTGCCAGCGTAATGCAGGGGGCGGGTGTCACTGAAGCTTTCTTT. Protein sequence: CASVMQGAGVTEAFF.

This clone was recorded a few times. The chain carries TRBV5-6 and TRBJ1-6, with 7 bases identical to TRBD1. The CDR3 consists of 14 residues. Germline CDR1 and CDR2: SGHDT and YYEEEE. The junction had 6 bases not matched to a gene; V was cut back by 3 bases and J by 9 bases. The CDR3, as DNA: TGTGCCAGCAGCTCGGGGACAGTGACTTCACCCCTCCACTTT. This gives the protein CASSSGTVTSPLHF. Drawing the rest from reference TRBV5-6 and TRBJ1-6, the complete variable domain is DAGVTQSPTHLIKTRGQQVTLRCSPKSGHDTVSWYQQALGQGPQFIFQYYEEEERQRGNFPDRFSGHQFPNYSSELNVNALLLGDSALYLCASSSGTVTSPLHFGNGTRLTVT.

The DNA of the CDR3 is TGTGCCAGCAGACTTACGGATTTCCGGGACACCAATTCACCCCTCCACTTT. It translates to CASRLTDFRDTNSPLHF. The V call is TRBV7-3, the J call TRBJ1-6; the D gene is possibly TRBD1 (6 bases). The CDR3 totals 17 residues. V was shortened by 6 bases and J by 7 bases, with 22 bases between the two germline ends. Per germline, CDR1 SGHTA and CDR2 FQGTGA.

This rearrangement joins TRBV19 to TRBJ2-3; weak D call: TRBD1 (6 bases). From germline, CDR1 is LNHDA and CDR2 SQIVND (reference sequence). The CDR3 spans 14 residues. V lost 4 bases, J lost 6 bases, and 14 bases lay in between. CDR3 sequence reads: CASSNRARGDTQYF. CDR3 nucleotides: TGTGCCAGTAGTAACAGGGCCCGTGGGGATACGCAGTATTTT.

V usage is TRBV7-2 and J usage is TRBJ1-4, with D hard to call. V lost 3 bases to trimming and J lost 8 bases, with 13 bases between them. Germline CDR1 and CDR2: SGHTA and FQGNSA. This CDR3 spans 14 amino acids. CDR3 nucleotides: TGTGCCAGCAGCTTGGCAGGAATTGGGGAAAAACTGTTTTTT. Protein sequence: CASSLAGIGEKLFF.

The gene calls are TRBV3-1 (or the pseudogene TRBV3-2) and TRBJ2-7, with D unresolved. Germline-derived CDR1 and CDR2 are LGHDT and YNNKEL (reference sequence). V lost 3 bases to trimming and J lost 7 bases, with 10 bases between them. The CDR3 contains 12 residues. The CDR3 is CASSHLGLEQYF. The CDR3 DNA reads TGTGCCAGCAGCCACCTGGGCTTGGAGCAGTACTTC.

The chain has TRBV11-2 and TRBJ1-3; D remains ambiguous. CDR1 and CDR2 from the germline V gene are SGHAT and FQNNGV. V was shortened by 0 bases and J by 7 bases, with 7 bases between the two germline ends. CDR3 length: 13 amino acids. The DNA for the CDR3 is TGTGCCAGCAGCTTAGACCTACAGAACACCATATATTTT. It encodes CASSLDLQNTIYF.

The table lists this clone with a count of one. The chain joins TRBV12-3 or TRBV12-4 to TRBJ1-2; D is ambiguous. The CDR3 runs 13 residues. V shed 3 bases and J shed 4 bases, with 9 bases lying between them. CDR3 region: CASSLLQFYGYTF. In DNA, the CDR3 is TGTGCCAGCAGTTTGTTGCAGTTCTATGGCTACACCTTC.

The J gene is TRBJ2-1, the V gene TRBV3-1 (or the pseudogene TRBV3-2); no definite D call. The germline V and J ends were trimmed by 1 base and 0 bases, with 7 bases remaining between them. In germline, CDR1 is LGHDT, CDR2 YNNKEL (reference sequence). The CDR3 consists of 15 residues. In DNA, the CDR3 is TGTGCCAGCAGCCAAGGGTATAGCTCCTACAATGAGCAGTTCTTC. This codes for CASSQGYSSYNEQFF.

The V call is TRBV7-9, the J call TRBJ1-1; D uncertain. Trimming cost V 3 bases and J 3 bases, with 17 bases left between them. Per the germline V gene, CDR1 is SEHNR and CDR2 is FQNEAQ (reference sequence). The CDR3 has 16 amino acids. This CDR3 is CASSFPFGSLDTEAFF. The DNA for the CDR3 is TGTGCCAGCAGCTTCCCGTTTGGGAGTTTGGACACTGAAGCTTTCTTT.